These T cell receptor beta chains were read from a single sample in a study of blood T cell repertoires in COVID-19. Sequencing was performed with immunoSEQ multiplex PCR; in TCRdb, only in-frame clones are kept and a portion is missing. The table lists more than 100,000 clones, roughly four fifths of them singletons. The sample was peripheral blood. The receptors were gathered from a woman in her forties or fifties with acute or convalescent COVID-19. CDR3s include the opening cysteine and the closing phenylalanine or tryptophan. Fields, in order: CDR3 DNA, CDR3 protein, V gene, D gene, J gene, clone size. D genes are given only for firm matches. Some rows mark clone size as missing; the rest say once, few, many or name a class of expanded clone.

cdr3_nt: TGTGCCAGCAGTGATGTACTGGGCAATCAGCCCCAGCATTTT
cdr3_aa: CASSDVLGNQPQHF
v_call: TRBV25-1
d_call: -
j_call: TRBJ1-5
clone_size: -

cdr3_nt: TGTGCCAGAAGCCTCAGGACAGGGCCCACTGAAGCTTTCTTT
cdr3_aa: CARSLRTGPTEAFF
v_call: TRBV5-3
d_call: TRBD1
j_call: TRBJ1-1
clone_size: once

cdr3_nt: TGCGCCAGCAGCTCGGATAGCGGGGGGCCCGAGCAGTTCTTC
cdr3_aa: CASSSDSGGPEQFF
v_call: TRBV5-1
d_call: TRBD2
j_call: TRBJ2-1
clone_size: -

cdr3_nt: TGCGCCAGCAGCTTACAGGGGAGGAACACTGAAGCTTTCTTT
cdr3_aa: CASSLQGRNTEAFF
v_call: TRBV5-1
d_call: TRBD1
j_call: TRBJ1-1
clone_size: -

cdr3_nt: TGTGCCAGCAGCTTGAACAGCGGGGGGATCTACGAGCAGTACTTC
cdr3_aa: CASSLNSGGIYEQYF
v_call: TRBV5-4
d_call: TRBD2
j_call: TRBJ2-7
clone_size: few

cdr3_nt: TGCAGCGTCTATACAGGGCTCGAAGCTTTCTTT
cdr3_aa: CSVYTGLEAFF
v_call: TRBV29-1
d_call: -
j_call: TRBJ1-1
clone_size: few

cdr3_nt: TGTGCCAGAAGCCCCCGGGACAGGGACCTCTACGAGCAGTACTTC
cdr3_aa: CARSPRDRDLYEQYF
v_call: TRBV5-3
d_call: TRBD1
j_call: TRBJ2-7
clone_size: -

cdr3_nt: TGTGCCAGCAGCCTCCCGACTAGCGGGGGTGCCGAGCAGTACTTC
cdr3_aa: CASSLPTSGGAEQYF
v_call: TRBV6-5
d_call: TRBD2
j_call: TRBJ2-7
clone_size: few

cdr3_nt: TGTGCCAGCAGTTTAGGGCAGGGGACAAGTAAAGCTTTCTTT
cdr3_aa: CASSLGQGTSKAFF
v_call: TRBV27
d_call: -
j_call: TRBJ1-1
clone_size: -

cdr3_nt: TGTGCCAGCTGTCGGGGCACAGATACGCAGTATTTT
cdr3_aa: CASCRGTDTQYF
v_call: TRBV2
d_call: -
j_call: TRBJ2-3
clone_size: -

cdr3_nt: TGTGCCAGCAGTTTAAGGGAGAGCGAAAAACTGTTTTTT
cdr3_aa: CASSLRESEKLFF
v_call: TRBV12-3/TRBV12-4
d_call: -
j_call: TRBJ1-4
clone_size: few

cdr3_nt: TGTGCCAGCAGTGAATATAGGCAGGGAGGCGAGCAGTACTTC
cdr3_aa: CASSEYRQGGEQYF
v_call: TRBV6-1
d_call: -
j_call: TRBJ2-7
clone_size: -

cdr3_nt: TGTGCCAGTAGTAGGGACAGGTTCACCGGGGAGCTGTTTTTT
cdr3_aa: CASSRDRFTGELFF
v_call: TRBV19
d_call: TRBD1
j_call: TRBJ2-2
clone_size: -

cdr3_nt: TGTGCCAGCAGCCCTAGCACAGATACGCAGTATTTT
cdr3_aa: CASSPSTDTQYF
v_call: TRBV9
d_call: -
j_call: TRBJ2-3
clone_size: -

cdr3_nt: TGCGCCAGCAGTGAAATGACTGAGACCCAGTACTTC
cdr3_aa: CASSEMTETQYF
v_call: TRBV10-2
d_call: -
j_call: TRBJ2-5
clone_size: -

cdr3_nt: TGTGCCAGCTCACTTCTTCAAATATCCTTCGGCACCGGGGAGCTGTTTTTT
cdr3_aa: CASSLLQISFGTGELFF
v_call: TRBV18
d_call: -
j_call: TRBJ2-2
clone_size: -

cdr3_nt: TGTGCCATAGGTAGCGGGGGTCACTACAATGAGCAGTTCTTC
cdr3_aa: CAIGSGGHYNEQFF
v_call: TRBV19
d_call: TRBD2
j_call: TRBJ2-1
clone_size: -

cdr3_nt: TGCGCCAGCAGCAGCTCTTCCGTGAACACCGGGGAGCTGTTTTTT
cdr3_aa: CASSSSSVNTGELFF
v_call: TRBV5-1
d_call: -
j_call: TRBJ2-2
clone_size: -

cdr3_nt: TGTGCCAGCAGTTACGCGACAGGGGTGGACACCGGGGAGCTGTTTTTT
cdr3_aa: CASSYATGVDTGELFF
v_call: TRBV6-6
d_call: TRBD1
j_call: TRBJ2-2
clone_size: -

cdr3_nt: TGCGCCAGCAGTGAGCCCGGGGAGTACCTTTGGCAGTACTTC
cdr3_aa: CASSEPGEYLWQYF
v_call: TRBV10-2
d_call: -
j_call: TRBJ2-7
clone_size: -

cdr3_nt: TGCGCCAGCAGCCAAGTTCCGGGACAAGAAAACTATGGCTACACCTTC
cdr3_aa: CASSQVPGQENYGYTF
v_call: TRBV4-1
d_call: -
j_call: TRBJ1-2
clone_size: -

cdr3_nt: TGCAGCGTTGTTATCACTACTGAGCAGTACTTC
cdr3_aa: CSVVITTEQYF
v_call: TRBV29-1
d_call: -
j_call: TRBJ2-7
clone_size: -

cdr3_nt: TGTGCCAGCTCACCCTCCCAGACACCGAACACTGAAGCTTTCTTT
cdr3_aa: CASSPSQTPNTEAFF
v_call: TRBV18
d_call: -
j_call: TRBJ1-1
clone_size: -

cdr3_nt: TGTGCCAGCAGCAAAGGTCAGGGCAGGACATCCACAGATACGCAGTATTTT
cdr3_aa: CASSKGQGRTSTDTQYF
v_call: TRBV21-1
d_call: -
j_call: TRBJ2-3
clone_size: once

cdr3_nt: TGTGCCAGCAGCTTAGACCAGGGCAATCAGCCCCAGCATTTT
cdr3_aa: CASSLDQGNQPQHF
v_call: TRBV7-8
d_call: -
j_call: TRBJ1-5
clone_size: -

cdr3_nt: TGTGCCAGCAGCGTAGGAGGGCAGAACGGGGAGCTGTTTTTT
cdr3_aa: CASSVGGQNGELFF
v_call: TRBV9
d_call: -
j_call: TRBJ2-2
clone_size: -

cdr3_nt: TGTGCCAGCAGCTTTGTGGACAAAGACACTGAAGCTTTCTTT
cdr3_aa: CASSFVDKDTEAFF
v_call: TRBV13
d_call: -
j_call: TRBJ1-1
clone_size: few

cdr3_nt: TGCGCCACCCGAAGCGGACAGGGGAATTTGAACACCGGGGAGCTGTTTTTT
cdr3_aa: CATRSGQGNLNTGELFF
v_call: TRBV5-1
d_call: TRBD1
j_call: TRBJ2-2
clone_size: -

cdr3_nt: TGCAGCGTTGAAGAAAGGACATACAATGAGCAGTTCTTC
cdr3_aa: CSVEERTYNEQFF
v_call: TRBV29-1
d_call: -
j_call: TRBJ2-1
clone_size: -